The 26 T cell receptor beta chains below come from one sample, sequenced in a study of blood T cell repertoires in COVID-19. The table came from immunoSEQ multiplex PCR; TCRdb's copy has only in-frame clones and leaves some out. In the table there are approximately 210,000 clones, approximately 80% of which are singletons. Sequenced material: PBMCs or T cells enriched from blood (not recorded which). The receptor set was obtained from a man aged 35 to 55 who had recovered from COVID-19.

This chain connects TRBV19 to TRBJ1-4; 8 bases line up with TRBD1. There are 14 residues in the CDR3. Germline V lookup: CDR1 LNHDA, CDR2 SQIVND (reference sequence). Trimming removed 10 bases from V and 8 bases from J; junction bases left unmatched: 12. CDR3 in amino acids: CATQMDRDGEKLFF. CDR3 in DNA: TGTGCCACTCAAATGGACAGGGATGGCGAAAAACTGTTTTTT.

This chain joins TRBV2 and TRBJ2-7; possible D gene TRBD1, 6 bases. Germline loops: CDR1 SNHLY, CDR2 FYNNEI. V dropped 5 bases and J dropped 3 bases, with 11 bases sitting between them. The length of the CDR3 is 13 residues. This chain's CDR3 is CASSRTELYEQYV. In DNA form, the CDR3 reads TGTGCCAGCAGTCGGACAGAACTCTACGAGCAGTACGTC.

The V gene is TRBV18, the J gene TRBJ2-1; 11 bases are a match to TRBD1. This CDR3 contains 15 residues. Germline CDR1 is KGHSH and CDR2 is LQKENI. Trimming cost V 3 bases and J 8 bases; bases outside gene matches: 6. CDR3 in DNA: TGTGCCAGCTCACCGAGGACAGGGGGCTATGATGAGCAGTTCTTC. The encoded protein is CASSPRTGGYDEQFF.

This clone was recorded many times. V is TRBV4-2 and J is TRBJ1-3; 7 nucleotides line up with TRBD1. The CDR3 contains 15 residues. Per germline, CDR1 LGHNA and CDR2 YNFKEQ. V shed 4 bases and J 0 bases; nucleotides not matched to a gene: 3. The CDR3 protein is CASSPGGNSGNTIYF. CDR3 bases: TGTGCCAGCAGCCCAGGGGGGAACTCTGGAAACACCATATATTTT.

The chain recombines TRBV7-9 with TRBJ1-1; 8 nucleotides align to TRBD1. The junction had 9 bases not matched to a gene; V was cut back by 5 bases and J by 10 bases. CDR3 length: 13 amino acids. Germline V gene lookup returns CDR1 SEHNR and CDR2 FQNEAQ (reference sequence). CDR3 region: CASSPDRARRAFF. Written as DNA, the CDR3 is TGTGCCAGCAGCCCGGACAGGGCACGGAGAGCTTTCTTT.

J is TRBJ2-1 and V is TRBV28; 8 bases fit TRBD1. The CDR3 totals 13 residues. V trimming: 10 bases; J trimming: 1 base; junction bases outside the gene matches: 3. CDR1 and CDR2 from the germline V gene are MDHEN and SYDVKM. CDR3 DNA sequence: TGTGCCATCCAGGGGGCTTCCTACAATGAGCAGTTCTTC. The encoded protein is CAIQGASYNEQFF.

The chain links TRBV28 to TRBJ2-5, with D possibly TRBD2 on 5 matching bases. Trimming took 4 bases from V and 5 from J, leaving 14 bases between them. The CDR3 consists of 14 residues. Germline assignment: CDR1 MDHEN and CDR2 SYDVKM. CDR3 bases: TGTGCCAGCAGTTCGCTAGCTGTCATGGAGACCCAGTACTTC. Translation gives CASSSLAVMETQYF.

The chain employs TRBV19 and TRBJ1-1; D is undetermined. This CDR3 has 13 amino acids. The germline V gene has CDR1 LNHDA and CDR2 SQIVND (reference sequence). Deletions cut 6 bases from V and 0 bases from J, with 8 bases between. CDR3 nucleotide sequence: TGTGCCAGTAGGTACAGCTTGAACACTGAAGCTTTCTTT. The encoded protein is CASRYSLNTEAFF.

The CDR3 loop reads CASSQALSEGGANYGYTF. The CDR3 DNA follows: TGTGCCAGCAGCCAAGCGTTGAGTGAAGGGGGGGCTAACTATGGCTACACCTTC. The chain joins TRBV3-1 (or the pseudogene TRBV3-2) to TRBJ1-2, with D maybe TRBD1 (6 bases). CDR1 is LGHDT and CDR2 is YNNKEL in the germline V gene (reference sequence). V shed 1 base and J shed 0 bases, with 18 bases lying between them. The CDR3 runs to 18 residues.

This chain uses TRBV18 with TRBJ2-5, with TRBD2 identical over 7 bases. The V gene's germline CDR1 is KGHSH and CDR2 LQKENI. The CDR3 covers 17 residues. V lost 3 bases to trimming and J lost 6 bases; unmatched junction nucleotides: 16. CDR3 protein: CASSPPKSGTSGQTQYF. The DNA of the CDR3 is TGTGCCAGCTCACCCCCTAAGAGCGGGACGAGCGGACAGACCCAGTACTTC.

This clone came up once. CDR3 bases: TGTGCCAGCAGCCCGGACAGGGGTGGGACAGATACGCAGTATTTT. Its protein is CASSPDRGGTDTQYF. The gene calls are TRBV7-3 and TRBJ2-3, with TRBD1 identical over 9 bases. The CDR3 sequence is 15 residues long. The junction had 6 bases not matched to a gene; V was cut back by 5 bases and J by 3 bases. Per the germline V gene, CDR1 is SGHTA and CDR2 is FQGTGA.

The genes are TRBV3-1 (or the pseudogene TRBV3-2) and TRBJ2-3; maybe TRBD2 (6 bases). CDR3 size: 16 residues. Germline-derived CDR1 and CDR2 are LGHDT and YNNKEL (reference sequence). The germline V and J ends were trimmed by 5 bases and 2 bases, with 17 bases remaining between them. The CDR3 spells CASSTISGIPTDTQYF. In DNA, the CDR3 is TGTGCCAGCAGCACCATTAGCGGAATTCCCACAGATACGCAGTATTTT.

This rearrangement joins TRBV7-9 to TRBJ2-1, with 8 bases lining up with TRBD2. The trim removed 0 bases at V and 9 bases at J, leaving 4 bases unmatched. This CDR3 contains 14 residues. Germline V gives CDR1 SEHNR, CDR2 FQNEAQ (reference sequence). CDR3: CASSLAGLVFEQFF. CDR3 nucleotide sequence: TGTGCCAGCAGCTTAGCGGGACTAGTATTTGAGCAGTTCTTC.

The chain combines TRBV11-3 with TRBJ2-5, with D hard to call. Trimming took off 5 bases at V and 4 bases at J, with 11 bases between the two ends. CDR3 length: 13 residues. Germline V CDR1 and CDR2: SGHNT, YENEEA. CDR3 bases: TGTGCCAGCAGCCCCAGGATGTCAGAGACCCAGTACTTC. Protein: CASSPRMSETQYF.

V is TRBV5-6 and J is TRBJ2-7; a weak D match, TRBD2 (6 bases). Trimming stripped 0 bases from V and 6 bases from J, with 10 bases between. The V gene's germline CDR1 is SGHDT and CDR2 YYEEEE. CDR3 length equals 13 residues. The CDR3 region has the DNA TGTGCCAGCAGCTTGGTTGGAGGGGCCGAGCAGTACTTC. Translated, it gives CASSLVGGAEQYF.

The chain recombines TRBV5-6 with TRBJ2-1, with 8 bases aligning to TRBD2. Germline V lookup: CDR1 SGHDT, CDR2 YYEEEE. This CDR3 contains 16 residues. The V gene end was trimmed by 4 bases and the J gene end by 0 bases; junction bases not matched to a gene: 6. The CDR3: CASSPFAGGSYNEQFF. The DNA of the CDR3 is TGTGCCAGCAGCCCCTTTGCGGGAGGCTCCTACAATGAGCAGTTCTTC.

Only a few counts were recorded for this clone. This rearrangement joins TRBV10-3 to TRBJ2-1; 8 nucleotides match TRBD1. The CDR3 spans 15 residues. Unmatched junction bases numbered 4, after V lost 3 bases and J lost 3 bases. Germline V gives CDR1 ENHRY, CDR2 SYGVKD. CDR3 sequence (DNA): TGTGCCATCAGTGATCCGGACAGGGTCTACAATGAGCAGTTCTTC. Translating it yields CAISDPDRVYNEQFF.

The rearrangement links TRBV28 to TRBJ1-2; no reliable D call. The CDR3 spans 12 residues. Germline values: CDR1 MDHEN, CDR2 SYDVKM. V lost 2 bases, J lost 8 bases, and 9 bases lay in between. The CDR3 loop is CASSLNSRGYTF. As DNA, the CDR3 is TGTGCCAGCAGTTTAAATTCACGGGGCTACACCTTC.

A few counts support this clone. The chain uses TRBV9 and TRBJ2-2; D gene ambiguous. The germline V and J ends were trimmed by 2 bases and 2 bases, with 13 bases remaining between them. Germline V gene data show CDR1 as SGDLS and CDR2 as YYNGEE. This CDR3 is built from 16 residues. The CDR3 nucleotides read TGTGCCAGCAGCGTGAGTGGGCCCTTAAACACCGGGGAGCTGTTTTTT. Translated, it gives CASSVSGPLNTGELFF.

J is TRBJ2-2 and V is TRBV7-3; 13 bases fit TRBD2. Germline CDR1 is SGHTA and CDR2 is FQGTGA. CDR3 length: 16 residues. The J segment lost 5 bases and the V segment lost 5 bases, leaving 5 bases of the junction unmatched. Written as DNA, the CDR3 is TGTGCCAGCAGCCGGACTAGCGGGAGACCGACCGGGGAGCTGTTTTTT. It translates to CASSRTSGRPTGELFF.

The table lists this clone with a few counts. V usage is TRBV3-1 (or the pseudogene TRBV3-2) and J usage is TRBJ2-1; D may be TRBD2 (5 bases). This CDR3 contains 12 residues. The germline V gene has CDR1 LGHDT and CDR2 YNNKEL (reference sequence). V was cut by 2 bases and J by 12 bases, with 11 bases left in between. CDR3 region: CASSQNGGPQFF. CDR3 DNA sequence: TGTGCCAGCAGCCAAAACGGAGGTCCGCAGTTCTTC.

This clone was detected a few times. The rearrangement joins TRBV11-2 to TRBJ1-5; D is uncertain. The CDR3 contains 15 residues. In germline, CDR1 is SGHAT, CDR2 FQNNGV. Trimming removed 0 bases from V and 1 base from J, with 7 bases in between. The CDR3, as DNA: TGTGCCAGCAGCTTAGATCTTCGGAGCAATCAGCCCCAGCATTTT. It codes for CASSLDLRSNQPQHF. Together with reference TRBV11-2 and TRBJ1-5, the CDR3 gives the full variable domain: EAGVAQSPRYKIIEKRQSVAFWCNPISGHATLYWYQQILGQGPKLLIQFQNNGVVDDSQLPKDRFSAERLKGVDSTLKIQPAKLEDSAVYLCASSLDLRSNQPQHFGDGTRLSIL.

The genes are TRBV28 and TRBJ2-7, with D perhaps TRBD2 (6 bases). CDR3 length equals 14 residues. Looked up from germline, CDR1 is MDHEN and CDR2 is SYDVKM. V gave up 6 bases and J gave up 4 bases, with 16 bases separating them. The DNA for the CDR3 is TGTGCCAGCAGCTACGCCACCCGGGGGTACGAGCAGTACTTC. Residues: CASSYATRGYEQYF. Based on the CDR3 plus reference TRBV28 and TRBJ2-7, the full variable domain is DVKVTQSSRYLVKRTGEKVFLECVQDMDHENMFWYRQDPGLGLRLIYFSYDVKMKEKGDIPEGYSVSREKKERFSLILESASTNQTSMYLCASSYATRGYEQYFGPGTRLTVT.

The CDR3 DNA reads TGTGCCAGTAGTCCCGTATCCGGGACAGTCTCCTACGAGCAGTACTTC. Translation: CASSPVSGTVSYEQYF. V usage is TRBV19 and J usage is TRBJ2-7; TRBD1 matches at 7 bases. After removal of 5 bases from V and 0 bases from J, the junction contained 10 bases not matched to a gene. The CDR3 extends over 16 amino acids. From germline, CDR1 is LNHDA and CDR2 SQIVND (reference sequence).

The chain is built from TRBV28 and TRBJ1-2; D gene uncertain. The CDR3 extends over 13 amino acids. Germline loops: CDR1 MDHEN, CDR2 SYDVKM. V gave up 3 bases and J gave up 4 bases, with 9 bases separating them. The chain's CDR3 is CASSFSTAYGYTF. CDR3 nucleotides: TGTGCCAGCAGTTTTTCAACAGCCTATGGCTACACCTTC.

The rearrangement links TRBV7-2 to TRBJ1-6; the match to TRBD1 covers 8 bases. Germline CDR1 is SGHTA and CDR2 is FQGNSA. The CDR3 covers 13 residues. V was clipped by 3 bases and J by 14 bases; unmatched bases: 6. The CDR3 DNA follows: TGTGCCAGCAGCTTCGCAGACAGGGGCACCCTCCACTTT. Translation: CASSFADRGTLHF.